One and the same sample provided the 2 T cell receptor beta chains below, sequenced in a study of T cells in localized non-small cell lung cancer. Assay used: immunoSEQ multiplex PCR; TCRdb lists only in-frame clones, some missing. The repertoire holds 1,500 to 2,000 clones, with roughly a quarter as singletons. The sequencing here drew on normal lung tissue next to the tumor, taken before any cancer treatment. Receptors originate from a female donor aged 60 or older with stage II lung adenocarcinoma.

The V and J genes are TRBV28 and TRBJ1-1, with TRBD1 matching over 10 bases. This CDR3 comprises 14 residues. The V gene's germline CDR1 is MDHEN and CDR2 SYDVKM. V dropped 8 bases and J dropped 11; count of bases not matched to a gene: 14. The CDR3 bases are TGTGCCAGCGGCCTCTCCGGGACAGGGGTCTGGGCTTTCTTT. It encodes CASGLSGTGVWAFF.

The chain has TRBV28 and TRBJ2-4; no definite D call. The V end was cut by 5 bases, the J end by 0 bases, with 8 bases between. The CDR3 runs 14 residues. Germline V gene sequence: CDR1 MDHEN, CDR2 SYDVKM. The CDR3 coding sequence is TGTGCCAGCAGTATAAGGGAAGCCAAAAACATTCAGTACTTC. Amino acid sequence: CASSIREAKNIQYF.